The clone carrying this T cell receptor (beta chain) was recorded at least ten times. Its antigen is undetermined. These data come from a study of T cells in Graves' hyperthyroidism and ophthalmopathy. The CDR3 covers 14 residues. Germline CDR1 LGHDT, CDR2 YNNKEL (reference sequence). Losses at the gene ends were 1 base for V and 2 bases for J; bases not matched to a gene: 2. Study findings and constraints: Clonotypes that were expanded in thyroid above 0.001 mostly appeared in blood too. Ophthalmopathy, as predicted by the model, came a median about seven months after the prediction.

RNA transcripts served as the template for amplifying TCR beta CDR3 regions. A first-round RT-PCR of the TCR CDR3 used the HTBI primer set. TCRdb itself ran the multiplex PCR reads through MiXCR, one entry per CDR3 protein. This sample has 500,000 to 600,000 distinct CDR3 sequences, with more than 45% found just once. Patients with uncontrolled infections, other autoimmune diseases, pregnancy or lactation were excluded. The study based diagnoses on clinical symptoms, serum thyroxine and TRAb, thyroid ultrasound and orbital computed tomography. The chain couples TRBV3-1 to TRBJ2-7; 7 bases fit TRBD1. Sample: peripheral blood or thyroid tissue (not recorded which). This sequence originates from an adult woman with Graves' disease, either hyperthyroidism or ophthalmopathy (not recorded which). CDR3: CASSQGDRAYEQYF. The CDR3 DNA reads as TGTGCCAGCAGCCAAGGGGACAGAGCCTACGAGCAGTACTTC.